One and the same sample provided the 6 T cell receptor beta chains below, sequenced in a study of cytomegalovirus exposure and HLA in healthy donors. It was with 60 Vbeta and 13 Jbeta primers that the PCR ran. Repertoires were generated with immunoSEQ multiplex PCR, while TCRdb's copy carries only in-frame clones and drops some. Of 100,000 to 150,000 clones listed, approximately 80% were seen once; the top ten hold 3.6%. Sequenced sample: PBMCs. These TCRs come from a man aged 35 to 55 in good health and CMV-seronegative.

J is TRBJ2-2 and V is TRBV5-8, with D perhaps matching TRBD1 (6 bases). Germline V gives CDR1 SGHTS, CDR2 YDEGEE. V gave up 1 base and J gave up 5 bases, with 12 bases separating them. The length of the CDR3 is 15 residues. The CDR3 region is CASSLYRVLTGELFF. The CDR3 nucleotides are TGTGCCAGCAGCTTGTACAGGGTCCTTACCGGGGAGCTGTTTTTT.

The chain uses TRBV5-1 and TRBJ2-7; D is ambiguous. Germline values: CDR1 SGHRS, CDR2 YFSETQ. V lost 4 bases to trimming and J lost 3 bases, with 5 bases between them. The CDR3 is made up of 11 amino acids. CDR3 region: CASSNGYEQYF. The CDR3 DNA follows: TGCGCCAGCAGCAACGGCTACGAGCAGTACTTC.

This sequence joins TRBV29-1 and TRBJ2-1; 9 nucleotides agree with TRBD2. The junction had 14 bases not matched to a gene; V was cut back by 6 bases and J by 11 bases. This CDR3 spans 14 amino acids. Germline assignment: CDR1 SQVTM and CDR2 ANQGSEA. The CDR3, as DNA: TGCAGCGTGCCTTTAGGGGCGGGGGGGCCTAAGCAGTTCTTC. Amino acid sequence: CSVPLGAGGPKQFF.

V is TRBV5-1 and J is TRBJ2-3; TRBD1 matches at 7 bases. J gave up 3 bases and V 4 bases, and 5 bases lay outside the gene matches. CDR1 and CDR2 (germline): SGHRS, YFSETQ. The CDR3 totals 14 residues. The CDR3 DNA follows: TGCGCCAGCAGCGTCGGACAGGAAACAGATACGCAGTATTTT. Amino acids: CASSVGQETDTQYF.

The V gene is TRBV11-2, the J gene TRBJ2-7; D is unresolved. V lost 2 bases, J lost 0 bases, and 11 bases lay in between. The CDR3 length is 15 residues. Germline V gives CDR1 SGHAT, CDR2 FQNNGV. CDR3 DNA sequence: TGTGCCAGCAGCTTAAGGCAGGCCCCCTCCTACGAGCAGTACTTC. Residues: CASSLRQAPSYEQYF.

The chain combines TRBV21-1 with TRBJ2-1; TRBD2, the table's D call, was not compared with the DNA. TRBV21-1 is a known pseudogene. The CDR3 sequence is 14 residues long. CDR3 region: CAKGGGPTDNEQFF. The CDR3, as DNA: TGTGCCAAAGGCGGGGGGCCGACCGACAATGAGCAGTTCTTC.